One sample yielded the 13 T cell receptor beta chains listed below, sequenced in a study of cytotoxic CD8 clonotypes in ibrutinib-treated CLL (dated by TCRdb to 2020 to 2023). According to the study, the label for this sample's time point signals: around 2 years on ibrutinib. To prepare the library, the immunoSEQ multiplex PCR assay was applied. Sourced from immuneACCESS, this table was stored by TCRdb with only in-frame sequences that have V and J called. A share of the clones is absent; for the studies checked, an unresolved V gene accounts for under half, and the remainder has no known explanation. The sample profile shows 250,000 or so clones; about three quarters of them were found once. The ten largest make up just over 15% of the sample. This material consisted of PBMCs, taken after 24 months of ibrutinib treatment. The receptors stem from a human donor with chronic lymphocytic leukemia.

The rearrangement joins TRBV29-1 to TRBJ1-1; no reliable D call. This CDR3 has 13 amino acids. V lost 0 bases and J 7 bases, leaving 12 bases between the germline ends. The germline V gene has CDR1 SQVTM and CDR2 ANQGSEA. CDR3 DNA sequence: TGCAGCGTTGAAGATCCGCGGAGTCTTGAAGCTTTCTTT. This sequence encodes CSVEDPRSLEAFF.

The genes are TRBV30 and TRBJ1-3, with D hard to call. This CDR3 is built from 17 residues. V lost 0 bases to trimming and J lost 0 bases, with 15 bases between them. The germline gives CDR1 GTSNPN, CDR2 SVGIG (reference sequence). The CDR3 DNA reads TGTGCCTGGAGTGTACAACGTGGCAGAAGCTCTGGAAACACCATATATTTT. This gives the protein CAWSVQRGRSSGNTIYF.

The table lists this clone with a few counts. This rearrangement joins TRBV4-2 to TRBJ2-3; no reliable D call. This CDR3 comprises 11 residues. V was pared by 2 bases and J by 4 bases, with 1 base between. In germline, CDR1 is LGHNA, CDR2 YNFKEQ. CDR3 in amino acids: CASSQPDTQYF. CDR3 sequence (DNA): TGTGCCAGCAGCCAACCAGATACGCAGTATTTT.

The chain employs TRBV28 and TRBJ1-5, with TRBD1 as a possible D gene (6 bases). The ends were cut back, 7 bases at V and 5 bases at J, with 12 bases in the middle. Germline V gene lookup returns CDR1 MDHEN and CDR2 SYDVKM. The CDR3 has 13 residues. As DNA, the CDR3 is TGTGCCAGCACCGTACAGGGACATCAGCCCCAGCATTTT. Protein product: CASTVQGHQPQHF.

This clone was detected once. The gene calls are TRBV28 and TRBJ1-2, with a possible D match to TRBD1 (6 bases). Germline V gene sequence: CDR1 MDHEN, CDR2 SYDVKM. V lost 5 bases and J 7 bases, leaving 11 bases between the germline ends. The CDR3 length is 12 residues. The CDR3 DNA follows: TGTGCCAGCAGTACCGGACAGTCTGGCTACACCTTC. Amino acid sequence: CASSTGQSGYTF.

CDR3 protein: CASRTGTLELYTF. Here the CDR3 DNA reads TGCGCCAGCAGAACCGGGACACTCGAACTCTACACCTTC. The V call is TRBV5-1, the J call TRBJ1-2, with D possibly TRBD1 on 6 matching bases. This CDR3 has 13 residues. Between the trimmed V and J ends, which lost 5 bases and 10 bases, there was a span of 18 bases. Germline CDR1 reads SGHRS; CDR2 reads YFSETQ.

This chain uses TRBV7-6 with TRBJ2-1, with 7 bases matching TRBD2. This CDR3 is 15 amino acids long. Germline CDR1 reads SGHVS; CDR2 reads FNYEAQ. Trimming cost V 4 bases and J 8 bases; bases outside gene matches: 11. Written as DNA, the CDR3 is TGTGCCAGCAGCTCCTGGGTTAGCGGGCGCCATGAGCAGTTCTTC. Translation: CASSSWVSGRHEQFF. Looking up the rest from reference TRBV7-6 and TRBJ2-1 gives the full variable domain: GAGVSQSPRYKVTKRGQDVALRCDPISGHVSLYWYRQALGQGPEFLTYFNYEAQQDKSGLPNDRFSAERPEGSISTLTIQRTEQRDSAMYRCASSSWVSGRHEQFFGPGTRLTVL.

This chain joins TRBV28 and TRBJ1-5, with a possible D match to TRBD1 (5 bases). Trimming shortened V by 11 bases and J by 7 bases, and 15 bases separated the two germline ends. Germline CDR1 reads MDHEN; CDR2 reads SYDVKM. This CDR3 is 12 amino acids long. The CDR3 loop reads CAGGGGVQPQHF. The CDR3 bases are TGTGCCGGTGGGGGGGGAGTCCAGCCCCAGCATTTT. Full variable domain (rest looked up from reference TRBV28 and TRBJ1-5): DVKVTQSSRYLVKRTGEKVFLECVQDMDHENMFWYRQDPGLGLRLIYFSYDVKMKEKGDIPEGYSVSREKKERFSLILESASTNQTSMYLCAGGGGVQPQHFGDGTRLSIL.

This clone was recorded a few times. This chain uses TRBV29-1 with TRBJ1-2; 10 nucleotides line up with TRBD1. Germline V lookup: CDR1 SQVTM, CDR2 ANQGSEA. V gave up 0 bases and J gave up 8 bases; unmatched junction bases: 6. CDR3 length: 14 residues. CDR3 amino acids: CSVEESGQGQGYTF. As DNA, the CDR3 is TGCAGCGTTGAAGAGTCGGGACAGGGGCAAGGCTACACCTTC.

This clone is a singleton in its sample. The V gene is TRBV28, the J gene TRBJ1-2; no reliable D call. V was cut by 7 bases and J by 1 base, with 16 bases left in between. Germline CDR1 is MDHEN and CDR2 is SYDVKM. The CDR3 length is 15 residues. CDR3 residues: CASTLLRLGNYGYTF. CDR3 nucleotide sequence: TGTGCCAGCACCCTTCTCAGGCTGGGTAACTATGGCTACACCTTC.

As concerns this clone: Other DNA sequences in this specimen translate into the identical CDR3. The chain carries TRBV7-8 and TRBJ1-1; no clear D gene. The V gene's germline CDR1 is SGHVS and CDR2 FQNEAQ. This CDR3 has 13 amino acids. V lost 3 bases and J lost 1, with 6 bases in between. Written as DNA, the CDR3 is TGTGCCAGCAGCTTGGGCAGGAACACTGAAGCTTTCTTT. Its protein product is CASSLGRNTEAFF.

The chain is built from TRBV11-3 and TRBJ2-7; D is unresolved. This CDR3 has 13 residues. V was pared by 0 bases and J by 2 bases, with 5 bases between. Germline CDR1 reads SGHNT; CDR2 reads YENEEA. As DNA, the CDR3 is TGTGCCAGCAGCTTAGATCAGACCTACGAGCAGTACTTC. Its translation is CASSLDQTYEQYF.

CDR3 protein: CASSLDPGDEAFF. The CDR3 nucleotides are TGTGCCAGCAGCTTAGATCCAGGGGATGAAGCTTTCTTT. The chain employs TRBV11-2 and TRBJ1-1; possibly TRBD1 for D (6 bases). The CDR3 is 13 amino acids. Germline loops: CDR1 SGHAT, CDR2 FQNNGV. V was shortened by 0 bases and J by 7 bases, with 9 bases between the two germline ends.